Presented here are 6 T cell receptor beta chains from one specimen sequenced in a study of Ad26.COV2.S vaccination and SARS-CoV-2 variants (dated by TCRdb to the early 2020s). Interpreted using the paper, the treatment or condition label stands for: 19 received Ad26.COV2.S at low or high dose, single or two shots; 5 received placebo; per-sample allocation not given. For vaccine and placebo recipients, repertoires were sequenced using samples collected on day 63 after the first injection. The library was made by the immunoSEQ multiplex PCR assay. The table comes from immuneACCESS by way of TCRdb, which keeps in-frame sequences with V and J called. Part of the clones is missing from these tables; in studies checked, under half for an unresolved V gene and the rest for unknown reasons. Across this sample there are a few hundred thousand clones, with 90% seen only once. 9% to 15% of the sample is in the top ten clones.

The sequencing here drew on peripheral blood, taken in a trial of Ad26.COV2.S vaccine versus placebo. The receptors originated from a person aged 18-65 years who received the Ad26.COV2.S COVID-19 vaccine or a placebo.

The CDR3 protein is CASSQVAGGDWYEQYF. CDR3 coding DNA: TGCGCCAGCAGCCAAGTAGCGGGAGGGGATTGGTACGAGCAGTACTTC. V is TRBV4-1 and J is TRBJ2-7, with 11 bases matching TRBD2. The ends lost 1 base at V and 4 bases at J; junction bases unmatched: 6. The CDR3 spans 16 residues. Germline V gene sequence: CDR1 MGHRA, CDR2 YSYEKL.

A remark on this clone: The junction and the germline gene differ at one end; a read error may be behind it. This rearrangement joins TRBV5-5 to TRBJ1-1; no clear D gene. CDR1 is SGHKS and CDR2 is YYEKEE in the germline V gene (reference sequence). The CDR3 sequence is 14 residues long. The CDR3 DNA follows: TGTGCCAGCAGCTTGGGTCCACCGAACTCTGAAGCTTTCTTT. This gives the protein CASSLGPPNSEAFF.

The V and J genes are TRBV29-1 and TRBJ2-1; D uncertain. The CDR3 extends over 14 amino acids. V was pared by 7 bases and J by 4 bases, with 17 bases between. Germline CDR1 reads SQVTM; CDR2 reads ANQGSEA. CDR3 in DNA: TGCAGCGCTGCCAACGGTGTTCCGTACAATGAGCAGTTCTTC. Protein product: CSAANGVPYNEQFF.

The chain combines TRBV19 with TRBJ2-1; 10 bases fit TRBD2. With V trimmed by 0 bases and J by 8 bases, 4 bases remained unmatched. The CDR3 length is 15 residues. Germline CDR1 LNHDA, CDR2 SQIVND (reference sequence). CDR3 protein: CASSIDLGTSDEQFF. The DNA for the CDR3 is TGTGCCAGTAGTATAGATCTTGGGACTAGCGATGAGCAGTTCTTC.

The chain links TRBV7-3 to TRBJ1-3, with D maybe TRBD1 (6 bases). The CDR3 length is 15 residues. Trimming shortened V by 1 base and J by 4 bases, and 11 bases separated the two germline ends. Germline V gene data show CDR1 as SGHTA and CDR2 as FQGTGA. The CDR3 DNA reads TGTGCCAGCAGCTTAATTGGGGGGCTCGGAAACACCATATATTTT. As protein: CASSLIGGLGNTIYF.

The genes are TRBV19 and TRBJ1-5; D is uncertain. The CDR3 sequence is 13 residues long. Germline V gives CDR1 LNHDA, CDR2 SQIVND (reference sequence). The V gene lost 3 bases and the J gene lost 3 bases, with 6 bases spanning the gap. CDR3 in amino acids: CASSIQVNQPQHF. CDR3 DNA sequence: TGTGCCAGTAGTATCCAGGTCAATCAGCCCCAGCATTTT.